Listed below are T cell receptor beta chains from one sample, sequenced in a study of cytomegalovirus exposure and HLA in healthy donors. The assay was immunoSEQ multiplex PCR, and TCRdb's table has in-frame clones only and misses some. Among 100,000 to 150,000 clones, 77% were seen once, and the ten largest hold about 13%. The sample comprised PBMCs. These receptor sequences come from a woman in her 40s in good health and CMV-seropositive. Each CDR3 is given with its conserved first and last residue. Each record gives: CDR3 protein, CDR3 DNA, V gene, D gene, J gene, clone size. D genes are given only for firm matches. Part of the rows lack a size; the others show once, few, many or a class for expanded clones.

CASRHRGDTEAFF | TGTGCCAGCAGGCACAGGGGGGACACTGAAGCTTTCTTT | TRBV5-5 | TRBD1 | TRBJ1-1 | .
CASSLVSGSFSYEQYF | TGTGCCAGCAGCTTAGTTAGCGGGAGTTTCTCCTACGAGCAGTACTTC | TRBV7-6 | TRBD2 | TRBJ2-7 | .
CASSPGLVGGEQFF | TGTGCCAGCAGCCCGGGACTAGTTGGCGGTGAGCAGTTCTTC | TRBV7-9 | TRBD2 | TRBJ2-1 | few
CASSEGLGPNYGYTF | TGTGCCAGCAGTGAAGGCCTGGGGCCGAACTATGGCTACACCTTC | TRBV6-1 | . | TRBJ1-2 | .
CASSDIGGGNTEAFF | TGTGCCAGCAGCGATATAGGGGGGGGAAACACTGAAGCTTTCTTT | TRBV7-9 | . | TRBJ1-1 | .
CASSLGGATRNEQFF | TGTGCCAGCAGCTTAGGAGGGGCCACACGCAATGAGCAGTTCTTC | TRBV7-3 | . | TRBJ2-1 | .
CASSQSEGSEKLFF | TGCGCCAGCAGTCAATCGGAGGGGTCGGAAAAACTGTTTTTT | TRBV23-1 | . | TRBJ1-4 | .
CASSVSGIRETQYF | TGTGCTAGCAGCGTAAGCGGGATTAGAGAGACCCAGTACTTC | TRBV7-7 | TRBD2 | TRBJ2-5 | .
CASSLSGGPTDTQYF | TGCGCCAGCAGCTTGTCGGGGGGGCCTACAGATACGCAGTATTTT | TRBV5-1 | TRBD2 | TRBJ2-3 | .
CATSRVGRVKEKLFF | TGTGCCACCAGCAGAGTAGGCAGGGTAAAAGAAAAACTGTTTTTT | TRBV15 | . | TRBJ1-4 | .
CASSFHPGGDTEAFF | TGCGCCAGCAGCTTTCACCCAGGAGGGGACACTGAAGCTTTCTTT | TRBV5-1 | . | TRBJ1-1 | .
CASKHVKGETQYF | TGTGCCAGCAAGCACGTCAAGGGGGAGACCCAGTACTTC | TRBV2 | . | TRBJ2-5 | .
CASSASGNRETQYF | TGTGCCAGTAGTGCTAGCGGGAACCGCGAGACCCAGTACTTC | TRBV19 | TRBD2 | TRBJ2-5 | .
CASSRLNTGELFF | TGTGCCAGTAGTAGACTGAACACCGGGGAGCTGTTTTTT | TRBV19 | . | TRBJ2-2 | .
CASSLGGQGLEKLFF | TGTGCCAGCAGCTTAGGGGGACAGGGACTTGAAAAACTGTTTTTT | TRBV11-2 | TRBD1 | TRBJ1-4 | .
CASSRVQGGNQPQHF | TGTGCCAGCAGTCGGGTCCAGGGAGGGAATCAGCCCCAGCATTTT | TRBV28 | . | TRBJ1-5 | .
CASSYKAGRGTYNEQFF | TGTGCCAGCAGTTACAAAGCGGGACGAGGTACCTACAATGAGCAGTTCTTC | TRBV7-3 | TRBD2 | TRBJ2-1 | .
CASSLGDRVTRNEQFF | TGTGCCAGCAGCTTAGGGGACAGGGTTACCCGCAATGAGCAGTTCTTC | TRBV7-9 | TRBD1 | TRBJ2-1 | .
CASSSIAASTDTQYF | TGCGCCAGCAGCTCCATAGCAGCTAGCACAGATACGCAGTATTTT | TRBV5-1 | . | TRBJ2-3 | once
CASSPQGGFDEQYF | TGTGCCAGCAGCCCCCAGGGGGGATTCGACGAGCAGTACTTC | TRBV5-4 | . | TRBJ2-7 | few
CASRETGRNTEAFF | TGCGCCAGCAGGGAGACAGGGCGGAACACTGAAGCTTTCTTT | TRBV10-2 | TRBD1 | TRBJ1-1 | .
CASSANGYGYTF | TGTGCCAGTAGTGCAAACGGCTATGGCTACACCTTC | TRBV19 | . | TRBJ1-2 | .
CASSQGPGGRVYEQYF | TGCGCCAGCAGCCAAGGTCCTGGCGGGAGGGTTTACGAGCAGTACTTC | TRBV4-1 | TRBD2 | TRBJ2-7 | .
CASKIGGGNQPQHF | TGTGCCAGCAAAATAGGGGGGGGCAATCAGCCCCAGCATTTT | TRBV6-1 | . | TRBJ1-5 | .
CASSVTSGGTDTQYF | TGCGCCAGCAGTGTAACTAGCGGGGGCACAGATACGCAGTATTTT | TRBV10-1 | TRBD2 | TRBJ2-3 | .
CASSEYPRGAAFF | TGCGCCAGCAGCGAGTACCCCAGGGGTGCGGCTTTCTTT | TRBV5-1 | . | TRBJ1-1 | .
CASSRPHRNTGELFF | TGTGCCAGCAGCCGCCCCCATAGAAACACCGGGGAGCTGTTTTTT | TRBV28 | . | TRBJ2-2 | .
CASSLDRGSSYEQYF | TGTGCCAGCAGCTTGGACAGGGGTAGCTCCTACGAGCAGTACTTC | TRBV7-9 | TRBD1 | TRBJ2-7 | .
CASSIRGLAGADTQYF | TGTGCCAGTAGTATTAGGGGACTAGCGGGAGCAGATACGCAGTATTTT | TRBV19 | TRBD2 | TRBJ2-3 | .
CASSSDRDTVNYGYTF | TGTGCCAGCAGTTCAGACAGGGACACCGTCAACTATGGCTACACCTTC | TRBV27 | TRBD1 | TRBJ1-2 | .
CSVGDLLGTEAFF | TGCAGCGTTGGGGACTTACTGGGAACTGAAGCTTTCTTT | TRBV29-1 | . | TRBJ1-1 | .
CASSLSLATLGEQFF | TGTGCCAGCAGCTTAAGCCTAGCGACCTTAGGTGAGCAGTTCTTC | TRBV7-8 | . | TRBJ2-1 | few
CASSHGAQETQYF | TGCGCCAGCAGCCATGGAGCACAAGAGACCCAGTACTTC | TRBV4-1 | . | TRBJ2-5 | .
CASTPRTSGSSNTGELFF | TGTGCCAGCACCCCCCGGACTAGCGGGAGCTCGAACACCGGGGAGCTGTTTTTT | TRBV11-2 | TRBD2 | TRBJ2-2 | few
CASSVGLRQTTNEKLFF | TGTGCCAGCAGCGTTGGGTTGCGACAGACAACTAATGAAAAACTGTTTTTT | TRBV9 | . | TRBJ1-4 | .
CASRRGSGNTIYF | TGTGCCAGCAGGCGGGGCTCTGGAAACACCATATATTTT | TRBV2 | . | TRBJ1-3 | few
CAQKRSGFTYEQYF | TGTGCCCAGAAAAGGTCAGGATTTACCTACGAGCAGTACTTC | TRBV25-1 | . | TRBJ2-7 | .
CASKLQRAGNTIYF | TGTGCCAGCAAGTTACAGAGGGCTGGAAACACCATATATTTT | TRBV27 | . | TRBJ1-3 | .
CAWQRASGVPDTQYF | TGTGCCTGGCAGAGGGCTAGCGGGGTCCCGGATACGCAGTATTTT | TRBV30 | TRBD2 | TRBJ2-3 | .
CASSLRAGRYEQYF | TGTGCCAGCAGCCTTCGAGCGGGAAGGTACGAGCAGTACTTC | TRBV6-1 | TRBD2 | TRBJ2-7 | .
CASSLSLEGPQPQHF | TGTGCCAGCAGCTTAAGTCTCGAGGGTCCTCAGCCCCAGCATTTT | TRBV7-9 | . | TRBJ1-5 | .
CAWSVVRQLRTEAFF | TGTGCCTGGAGTGTAGTTAGACAGTTGAGAACTGAAGCTTTCTTT | TRBV30 | . | TRBJ1-1 | .
CASSLRTGVPLSNYGYTF | TGTGCCAGCAGTCTCCGGACAGGGGTCCCACTCTCCAACTATGGCTACACCTTC | TRBV2 | TRBD1 | TRBJ1-2 | .
CASSQDPYNQPQHF | TGTGCCAGCAGCCAAGATCCCTACAATCAGCCCCAGCATTTT | TRBV4-2 | . | TRBJ1-5 | .
CASRLAFWERESPYTSTDTQYF | TGTGCAAGTCGCTTAGCGTTTTGGGAGCGGGAGAGTCCCTATACCAGCACAGATACGCAGTATTTT | TRBV12-2 | . | TRBJ2-3 | .